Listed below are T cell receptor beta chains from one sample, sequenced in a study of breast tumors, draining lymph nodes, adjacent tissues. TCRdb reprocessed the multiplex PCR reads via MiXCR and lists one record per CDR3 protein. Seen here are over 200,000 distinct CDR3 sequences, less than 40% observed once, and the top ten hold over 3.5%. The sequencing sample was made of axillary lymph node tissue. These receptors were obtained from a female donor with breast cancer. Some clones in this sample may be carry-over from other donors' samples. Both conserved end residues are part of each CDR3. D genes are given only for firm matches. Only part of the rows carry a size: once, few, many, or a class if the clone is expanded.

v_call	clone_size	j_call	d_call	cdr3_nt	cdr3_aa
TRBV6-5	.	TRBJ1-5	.	TGTGCCAGCAGACCCCGACGGGGGGGATATAGCAATCAGCCCCAGCATTTT	CASRPRRGGYSNQPQHF
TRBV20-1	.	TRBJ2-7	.	TGCAGTGCTAGGGGGGTAGAAGGGAGGAACAACGAGCAGTACTTC	CSARGVEGRNNEQYF
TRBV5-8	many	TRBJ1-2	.	TGTGCCAGCAGCTACCCTGGGAGGGCGATATATGGCTACACCTTC	CASSYPGRAIYGYTF
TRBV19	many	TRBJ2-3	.	TGTGCCAGTAGTATAGTGGGAGGCCGAACAGATACGCAGTATTTT	CASSIVGGRTDTQYF
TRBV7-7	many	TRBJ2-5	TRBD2	TGTGCTAGCAGCTTACAAGCGGGGGGCGGGGAGACCCAGTACTTC	CASSLQAGGGETQYF
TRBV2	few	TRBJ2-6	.	TGTGCCAGCAGTGAGCAGGGGGGGGGGGCCAACGTCCTGACTTTC	CASSEQGGGANVLTF
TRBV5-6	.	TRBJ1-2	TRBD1	TGTGCCAGCAGCTTGGTCCGACAGGGCTATGGCTACACCTTC	CASSLVRQGYGYTF
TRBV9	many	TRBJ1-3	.	TGTGCCAGCAGCGTATTTTCGGGGTTCAGCTCTGGAAACACCATATATTTT	CASSVFSGFSSGNTIYF
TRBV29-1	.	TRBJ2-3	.	TGCAGCGTTTCCTATACAGATACGCAGTATTTT	CSVSYTDTQYF
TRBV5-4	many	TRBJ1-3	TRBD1	TGTGCCAGCAGCGTAGGACAGGGAACTGGAAACACCATATATTTT	CASSVGQGTGNTIYF
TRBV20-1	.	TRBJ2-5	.	TGCAATGCAGGGGGGGTACGTCAAGAGACCCAGTACTTC	CNAGGVRQETQYF
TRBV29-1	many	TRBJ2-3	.	TGCAGCGTGGTGCTTCTCGGGGGCGGAACAGATACGCAGTATTTT	CSVVLLGGGTDTQYF
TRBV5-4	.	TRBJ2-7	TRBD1	TGTGCCAGCAGCATCAGGGGGCTGCCCTACCACGAGCAGTACTTC	CASSIRGLPYHEQYF
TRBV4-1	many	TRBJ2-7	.	TGCGCCAGCAGCCAAGTTTTTCCTGTCTCCTACGAGCAGTACTTC	CASSQVFPVSYEQYF
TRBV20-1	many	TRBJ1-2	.	TGCAGTGCTAGACCCCCACCGGGAGGGGAGACGGATCACTATGGCTACACCTTC	CSARPPPGGETDHYGYTF
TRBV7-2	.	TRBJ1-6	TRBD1	TGTGCCAGCAGCTTACCCCAGACAGGGTGGAATTCACCCCTCCACTTT	CASSLPQTGWNSPLHF
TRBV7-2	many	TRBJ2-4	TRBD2	TGTGCCAGCAGCTTAAAGGCTAGCGGGGGACACATTCAGTACTTC	CASSLKASGGHIQYF
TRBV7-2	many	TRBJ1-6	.	TGTGCCAGCAGCCTGAATCTCATGTCACCCCTCCACTTT	CASSLNLMSPLHF
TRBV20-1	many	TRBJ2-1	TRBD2	TGCAGTGCTAGACCACTAGCGGGAGAGTACAATGAGCAGTTCTTC	CSARPLAGEYNEQFF
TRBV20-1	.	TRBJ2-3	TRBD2	TGCAGTGCTTTCCCAGGGAGGGGAAACACAGATACGCAGTATTTT	CSAFPGRGNTDTQYF
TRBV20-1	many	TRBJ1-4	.	TGCAGTGCTAGGGAAGGTGGGAATTGGGCTAATGAAAAACTGTTTTTT	CSAREGGNWANEKLFF
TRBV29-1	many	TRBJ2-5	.	TGCAGCGTTGAAGATCGAAGGGCTGGTACCCAGTACTTC	CSVEDRRAGTQYF
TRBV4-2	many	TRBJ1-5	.	TGTGCCAGCAGCCAAGAGAATCAGCCCCAGCATTTT	CASSQENQPQHF
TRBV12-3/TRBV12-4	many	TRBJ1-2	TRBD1	TGTGCCAGCAGAACCAGGGGGCTAGGCTACACCTTC	CASRTRGLGYTF
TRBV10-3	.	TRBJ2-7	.	TGTGCCATCAGTGACAGGGACCACGGGCAGTACGAGCAGTACTTC	CAISDRDHGQYEQYF
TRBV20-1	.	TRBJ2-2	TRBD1	TGCAGTGCCTCCTTGAGCGAGGGGGCGATCGGGGAGCTGTTTTTT	CSASLSEGAIGELFF
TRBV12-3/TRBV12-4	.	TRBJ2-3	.	TGTGCCAGCAGAGGGAGAAACACAGATACGCAGTATTTT	CASRGRNTDTQYF
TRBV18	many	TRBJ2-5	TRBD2	TGTGCCAGCTCACTTGTAGCGGGAGTAGAGACCCAGTACTTC	CASSLVAGVETQYF
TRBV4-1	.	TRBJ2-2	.	TGCGCCAGCAGTCAGAGGGGGGGGGGATTTACCGGGGAGCTGTTTTTT	CASSQRGGGFTGELFF
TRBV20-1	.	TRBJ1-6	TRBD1	TGCAGTGCTAGGGACAGGGGATATAATTCACCCCTCCACTTT	CSARDRGYNSPLHF
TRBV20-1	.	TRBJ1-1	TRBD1	TGCAGTGCTAGAGGGGACAGGGGGGACACTGAAGCTTTCTTT	CSARGDRGDTEAFF
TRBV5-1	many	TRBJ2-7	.	TGCGCCAGCAGCGCGGGACAGCTTCCTTACGAGCAGTACTTC	CASSAGQLPYEQYF